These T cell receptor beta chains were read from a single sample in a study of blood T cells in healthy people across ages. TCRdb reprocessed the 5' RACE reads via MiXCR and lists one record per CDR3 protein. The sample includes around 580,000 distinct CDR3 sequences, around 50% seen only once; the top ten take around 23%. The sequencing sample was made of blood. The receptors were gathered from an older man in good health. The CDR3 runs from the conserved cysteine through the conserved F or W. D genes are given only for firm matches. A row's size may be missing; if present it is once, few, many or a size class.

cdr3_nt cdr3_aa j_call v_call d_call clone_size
TGTGCCAGCAGCTTCTTTCACACAGGGACACAAGAGACCCAGTACTTC CASSFFHTGTQETQYF TRBJ2-5 TRBV5-6 NA NA
TGTGCCAGGAGGGATGAGCAGTTCTTC CARRDEQFF TRBJ2-1 TRBV10-3 NA NA
TGTGCCAGCAGTTTAATCCGGGACACTGAAGCTTTCTTT CASSLIRDTEAFF TRBJ1-1 TRBV28 NA few
TGTGCCAGCAGTTATCGCCCCCTTGTTCCCTACGAGCAGTACTTC CASSYRPLVPYEQYF TRBJ2-7 TRBV6-2/TRBV6-3 NA NA
TGTGCCAGCAGCCAAAGGACAGGGGATGAAAAACTGTTTTTT CASSQRTGDEKLFF TRBJ1-4 TRBV3-1 TRBD1 NA
TGTGCCAGCAGCTTGGGGATAGATACGCAGTATTTT CASSLGIDTQYF TRBJ2-3 TRBV11-1 NA few
TGCAGTGCTAGCGTCTCCAGACTAGCGGAAGAGACCCAGTACTTC CSASVSRLAEETQYF TRBJ2-5 TRBV20-1 TRBD2 NA
TGTGCCGGCAGCTTAAGTGGAGCGGAGACAGATACGCAGTATTTT CAGSLSGAETDTQYF TRBJ2-3 TRBV7-9 NA NA
TGTGCCAGCAGCCAGACAGGGGGCGGATTATCCTACACCTTC CASSQTGGGLSYTF TRBJ1-2 TRBV7-2 TRBD1 NA
TGCAGTGCTCCAGCGGGACTAGCGGGGGGCAACAATGAGCAGTTCTTC CSAPAGLAGGNNEQFF TRBJ2-1 TRBV20-1 TRBD2 NA
TGTGCCATCACCGGCCAGTGCAACAATGAGCAGTTCTTC CAITGQCNNEQFF TRBJ2-1 TRBV10-3 NA NA
TGTGCCAGCAGCTTACTCGGGACGGACTATGGCTACACCTTC CASSLLGTDYGYTF TRBJ1-2 TRBV7-9 NA NA
TGCAGCGTAAGGGGCAGGTTCACAGATACGCAGTATTTT CSVRGRFTDTQYF TRBJ2-3 TRBV29-1 NA few
TGTGCCAGCAGTTCATCCGGATTGGGGGGGTCCTACGAGCAGTACTTC CASSSSGLGGSYEQYF TRBJ2-7 TRBV6-2/TRBV6-3 TRBD2 few
TGCAGTAATAGGGGAGGCACTGAAGCTTTCTTT CSNRGGTEAFF TRBJ1-1 TRBV20-1 NA NA
TGTGCCAGCAGTGTAGGGGCCCGGTGGTCGATCGAGCAGTACTTC CASSVGARWSIEQYF TRBJ2-7 TRBV2 NA NA
TGCGCCAGCAGATCAGTGGCCGGGGATAGCCCCCCGAAGTACTTC CASRSVAGDSPPKYF TRBJ2-5 TRBV5-1 NA NA
TGCAGTGCCAACCCTCGAGCGCAAGCTTTCTTT CSANPRAQAFF TRBJ1-1 TRBV20-1 NA NA
TGTGCCAGCAGTCGTATGGGGGAGCTAGCCAAAAACATTCAGTACTTC CASSRMGELAKNIQYF TRBJ2-4 TRBV7-2 NA few
TGTGCCAGCAGCTCACTGGACAGCGGGAATCAGCCCCAGCATTTT CASSSLDSGNQPQHF TRBJ1-5 TRBV7-2 NA NA
TGTGCCAGCAGTTCTCCCGGGTCTCGGGAGCAGTACTTC CASSSPGSREQYF TRBJ2-7 TRBV6-2/TRBV6-3 NA NA
TGTGCCAGCAGCACCTCTAGCTCCTACGAGCAGTACTTC CASSTSSSYEQYF TRBJ2-7 TRBV7-2 NA NA
TGTGCCAGCAGCTTTGGAGGGGAATTCGGCGAGCAGTACTTC CASSFGGEFGEQYF TRBJ2-7 TRBV7-9 NA few
TGTGCCAGCAGACCCCTAGCGGTAAGCTCCTACAATGAGCAGTTCTTC CASRPLAVSSYNEQFF TRBJ2-1 TRBV6-5 TRBD2 NA
TGTGCCAGCAGCCAAGGGACAGTAGGCGAGCAGTACTTC CASSQGTVGEQYF TRBJ2-7 TRBV7-3 TRBD1 NA
TGCAGCCCCAGGTTAGTCTCTGAAGCTTTCTTT CSPRLVSEAFF TRBJ1-1 TRBV29-1 NA NA
TGTGCCATCAGTGAGGTTGACAGGATTAACTATGGCTACACCTTC CAISEVDRINYGYTF TRBJ1-2 TRBV10-3 NA NA
TGTGCCAGCAGCTTCCTGGGCGGGAGTGGAGAGACCCAGTTCTTC CASSFLGGSGETQFF TRBJ2-1 TRBV7-2 TRBD2 NA
TGCGCCAGCAGCCAAGATCCCCTGTACACAGATACGCAGTATTTT CASSQDPLYTDTQYF TRBJ2-3 TRBV4-3 NA NA
TGTGCCAGCAGTTACTATTCCGTGAACGCCGGGGAGCTGTTTTTT CASSYYSVNAGELFF TRBJ2-2 TRBV6-5 NA NA
TGTGCCAGCTCTAGCGGGTACTCCTACAATGAGCAGTTCTTC CASSSGYSYNEQFF TRBJ2-1 TRBV6-2/TRBV6-3 TRBD2 many
TGTGCCAGCAGCTTCCCGCGTACGAACACCGGGGAGCTGTTTTTT CASSFPRTNTGELFF TRBJ2-2 TRBV7-2 NA NA
TGCAGCGTTGACAGGGGTAGCAATGAGCAGTTCTTC CSVDRGSNEQFF TRBJ2-1 TRBV29-1 NA few
TGCGCCAGCAGCTACCCCTTCGCGGGAGAAGAGACCCAGTACTTC CASSYPFAGEETQYF TRBJ2-5 TRBV5-1 TRBD2 few
TGCGCCAGCAGTACCGGGACGGCAACTGCAGGCTACACCTTC CASSTGTATAGYTF TRBJ1-2 TRBV5-1 NA NA
TGCAGTGCTAGGCCCAAGGGTGAGCAGTTCTTC CSARPKGEQFF TRBJ2-1 TRBV20-1 NA NA
TGTGCCAGCAGTGATCGGGGAATTAGCAATCAGCCCCAGCATTTT CASSDRGISNQPQHF TRBJ1-5 TRBV2 NA NA
TGTGCCAGCAGAAAGGGACTAGCGGGGGAGGATACGCAGTATTTT CASRKGLAGEDTQYF TRBJ2-3 TRBV7-2 TRBD2 few
TGCGCCAGCAGCCCTGTGGGAGGACAAGAGACCCAGTACTTC CASSPVGGQETQYF TRBJ2-5 TRBV5-1 NA NA
TGTGCCAGCAGCTTAGAGCTGGGGACCTACAATGAGCAGTTCTTC CASSLELGTYNEQFF TRBJ2-1 TRBV7-2 NA NA
TGTGCCAGCAGCCCGGGTGAGGGCCGGGAGACCCAGTACTTC CASSPGEGRETQYF TRBJ2-5 TRBV28 NA NA
TGCGCCAGCAGCCAGGGACTAGCGGGGCCAGAGACCCAGTACTTC CASSQGLAGPETQYF TRBJ2-5 TRBV5-1 TRBD2 NA
TGTGCCAGCAGTTATCCCCGCGGTAGCGGAGAGCCGGGTGAGCAGTTCTTC CASSYPRGSGEPGEQFF TRBJ2-1 TRBV6-2/TRBV6-3 NA NA
TGTGCCAGCAGCCAGGACGCAGGATCGACGGGGGAGCAGTACTTC CASSQDAGSTGEQYF TRBJ2-7 TRBV4-2 NA NA